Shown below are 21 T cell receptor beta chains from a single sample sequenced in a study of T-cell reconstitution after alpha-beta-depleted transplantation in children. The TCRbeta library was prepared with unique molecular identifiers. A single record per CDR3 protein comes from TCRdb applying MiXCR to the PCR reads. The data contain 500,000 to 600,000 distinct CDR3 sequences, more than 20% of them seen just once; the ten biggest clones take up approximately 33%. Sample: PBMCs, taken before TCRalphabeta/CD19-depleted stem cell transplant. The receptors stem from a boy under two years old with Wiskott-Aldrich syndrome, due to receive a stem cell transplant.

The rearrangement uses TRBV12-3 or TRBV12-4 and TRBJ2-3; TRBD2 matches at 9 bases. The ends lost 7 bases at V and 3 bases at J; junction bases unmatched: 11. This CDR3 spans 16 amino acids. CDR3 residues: CASTLNSGSSTDTQYF. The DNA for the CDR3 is TGTGCCAGCACCTTAAATAGCGGGAGCTCGACAGATACGCAGTATTTT.

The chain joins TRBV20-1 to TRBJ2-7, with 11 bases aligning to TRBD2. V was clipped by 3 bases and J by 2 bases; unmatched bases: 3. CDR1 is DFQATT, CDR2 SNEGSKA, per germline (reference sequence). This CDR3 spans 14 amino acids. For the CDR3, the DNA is TGCAGTGCTAGCCCGACTAGCGGGGCCTACGAGCAGTACTTC. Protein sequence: CSASPTSGAYEQYF.

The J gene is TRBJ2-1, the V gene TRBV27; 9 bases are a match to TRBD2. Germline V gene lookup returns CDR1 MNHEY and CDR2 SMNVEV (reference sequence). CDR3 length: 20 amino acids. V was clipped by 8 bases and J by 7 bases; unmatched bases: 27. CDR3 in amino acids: CASLIQREVIPVGRRNEQFF. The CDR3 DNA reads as TGTGCCAGCCTGATCCAGCGGGAGGTGATTCCCGTGGGGCGACGGAATGAGCAGTTCTTC.

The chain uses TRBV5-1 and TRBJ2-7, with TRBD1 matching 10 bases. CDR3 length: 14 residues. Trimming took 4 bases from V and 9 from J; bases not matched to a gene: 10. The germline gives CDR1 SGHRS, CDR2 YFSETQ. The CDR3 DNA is TGCGCCAGCAGCATCCGGGACAGGGGACAGTTGCAGTACTTC. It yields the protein CASSIRDRGQLQYF.

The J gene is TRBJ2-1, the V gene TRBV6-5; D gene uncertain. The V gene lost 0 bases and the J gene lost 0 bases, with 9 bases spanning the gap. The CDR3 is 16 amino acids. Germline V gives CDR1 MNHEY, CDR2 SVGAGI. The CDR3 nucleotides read TGTGCCAGCAGTTACTCATTGTATTCCTCCTACAATGAGCAGTTCTTC. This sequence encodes CASSYSLYSSYNEQFF.

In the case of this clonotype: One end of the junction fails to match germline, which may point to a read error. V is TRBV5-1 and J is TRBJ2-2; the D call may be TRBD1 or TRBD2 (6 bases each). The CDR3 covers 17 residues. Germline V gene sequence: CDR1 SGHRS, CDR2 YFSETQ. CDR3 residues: CASSLARGPLDTGVLFF. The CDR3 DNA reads TGCGCCAGCAGCTTGGCTCGGGGGCCCTTGGACACCGGGGTGCTGTTTTTT.

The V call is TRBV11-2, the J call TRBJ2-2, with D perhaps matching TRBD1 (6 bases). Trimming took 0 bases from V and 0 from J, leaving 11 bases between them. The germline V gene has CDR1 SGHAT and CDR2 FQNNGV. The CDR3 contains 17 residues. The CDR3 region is CASSLEWGQTNTGELFF. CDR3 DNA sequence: TGTGCCAGCAGCTTAGAATGGGGGCAGACGAACACCGGGGAGCTGTTTTTT.

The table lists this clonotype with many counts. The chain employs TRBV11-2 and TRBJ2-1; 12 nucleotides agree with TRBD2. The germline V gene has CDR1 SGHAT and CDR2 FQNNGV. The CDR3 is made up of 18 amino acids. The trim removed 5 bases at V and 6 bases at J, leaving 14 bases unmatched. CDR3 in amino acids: CASSHYTSGRTKINEQFF. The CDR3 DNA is TGTGCCAGCAGCCACTACACTAGCGGGAGGACCAAGATCAATGAGCAGTTCTTC.

The CDR3 DNA sequence: TGCGCCAGCAGCTCCGGACTAGCGGGATCGGGTGAGCAGTTCTTC. Residues: CASSSGLAGSGEQFF. V gene TRBV5-1 combines with J gene TRBJ2-1; 12 bases are a match to TRBD2. The CDR3 covers 15 residues. CDR1 SGHRS and CDR2 YFSETQ come from the germline V gene. The J segment lost 9 bases and the V segment lost 3 bases, leaving 7 bases of the junction unmatched.

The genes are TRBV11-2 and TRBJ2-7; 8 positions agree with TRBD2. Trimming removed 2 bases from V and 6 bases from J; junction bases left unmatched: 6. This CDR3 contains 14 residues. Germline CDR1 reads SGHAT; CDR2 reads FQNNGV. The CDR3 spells CASSLQAGAGEQYF. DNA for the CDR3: TGTGCCAGCAGCTTACAAGCGGGAGCGGGCGAGCAGTACTTC.

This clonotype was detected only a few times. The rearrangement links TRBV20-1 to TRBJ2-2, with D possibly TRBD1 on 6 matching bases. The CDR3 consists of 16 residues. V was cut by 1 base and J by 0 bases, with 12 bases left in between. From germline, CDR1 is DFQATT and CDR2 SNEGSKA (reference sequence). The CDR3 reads CSARGPRQANTGELFF. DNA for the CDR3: TGCAGTGCTAGAGGCCCCCGACAGGCGAACACCGGGGAGCTGTTTTTT.

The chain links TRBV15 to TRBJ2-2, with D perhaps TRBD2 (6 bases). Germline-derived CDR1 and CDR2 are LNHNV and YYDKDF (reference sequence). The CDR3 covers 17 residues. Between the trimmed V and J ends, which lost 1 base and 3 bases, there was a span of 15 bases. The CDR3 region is CATSRVLVVADTGELFF. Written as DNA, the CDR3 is TGTGCCACCAGCAGAGTGTTGGTCGTAGCGGACACCGGGGAGCTGTTTTTT.

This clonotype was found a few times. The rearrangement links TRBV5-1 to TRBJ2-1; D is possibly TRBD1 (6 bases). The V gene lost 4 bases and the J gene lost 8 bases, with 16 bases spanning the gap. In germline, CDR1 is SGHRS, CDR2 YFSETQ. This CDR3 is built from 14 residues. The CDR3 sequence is CASSLGQKWDEQFF. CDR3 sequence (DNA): TGCGCCAGCAGCCTCGGACAGAAATGGGATGAGCAGTTCTTC.

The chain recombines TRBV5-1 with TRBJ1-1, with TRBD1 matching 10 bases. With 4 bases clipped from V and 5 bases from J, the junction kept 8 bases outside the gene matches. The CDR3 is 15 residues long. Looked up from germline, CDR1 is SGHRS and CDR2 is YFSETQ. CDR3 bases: TGCGCCAGCAGCGCCGAGACAGGGGGCTGGACTGAAGCTTTCTTT. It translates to CASSAETGGWTEAFF.

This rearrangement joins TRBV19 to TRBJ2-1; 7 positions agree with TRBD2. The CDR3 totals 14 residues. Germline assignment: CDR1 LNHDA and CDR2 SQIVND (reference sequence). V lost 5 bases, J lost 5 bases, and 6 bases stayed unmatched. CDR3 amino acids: CASSAAGLNNEQFF. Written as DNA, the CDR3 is TGTGCCAGTAGTGCAGCGGGGTTAAACAATGAGCAGTTCTTC.

The CDR3 region has the DNA TGCGCCAGCAATACCCAGCGGGGATACACAGATACGCAGTATTTT. This gives the protein CASNTQRGYTDTQYF. The gene calls are TRBV10-2 and TRBJ2-3; TRBD2 matches 7 bases. Germline CDR1 and CDR2: WSHSY and SAAADI. The ends lost 7 bases at V and 2 bases at J; junction bases unmatched: 9. There are 15 residues in the CDR3.

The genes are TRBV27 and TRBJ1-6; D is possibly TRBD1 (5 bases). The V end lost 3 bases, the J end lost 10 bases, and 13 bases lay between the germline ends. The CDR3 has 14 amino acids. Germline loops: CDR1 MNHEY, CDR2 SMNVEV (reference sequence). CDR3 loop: CASSLGRFTSPLHF. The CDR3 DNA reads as TGTGCCAGCAGTTTGGGACGGTTTACCTCACCCCTCCACTTT.

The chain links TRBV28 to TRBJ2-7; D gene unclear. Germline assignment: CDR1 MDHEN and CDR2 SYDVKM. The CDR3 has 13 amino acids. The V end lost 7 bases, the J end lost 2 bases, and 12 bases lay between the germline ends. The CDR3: CASTFARAYEQYF. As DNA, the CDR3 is TGTGCCAGCACTTTCGCTCGAGCCTACGAGCAGTACTTC. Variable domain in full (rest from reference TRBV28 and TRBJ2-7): DVKVTQSSRYLVKRTGEKVFLECVQDMDHENMFWYRQDPGLGLRLIYFSYDVKMKEKGDIPEGYSVSREKKERFSLILESASTNQTSMYLCASTFARAYEQYFGPGTRLTVT.

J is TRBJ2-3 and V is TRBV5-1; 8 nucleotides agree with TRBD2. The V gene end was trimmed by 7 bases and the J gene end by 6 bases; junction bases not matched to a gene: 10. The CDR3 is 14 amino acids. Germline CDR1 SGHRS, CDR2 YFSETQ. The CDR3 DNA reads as TGCGCCAGCTTCACTAGCGGTGATAGGGATACGCAGTATTTT. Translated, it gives CASFTSGDRDTQYF.

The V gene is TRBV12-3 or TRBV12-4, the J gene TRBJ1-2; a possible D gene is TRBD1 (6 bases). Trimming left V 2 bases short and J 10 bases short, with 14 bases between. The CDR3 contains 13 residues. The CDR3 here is CASSLQQGNLYTF. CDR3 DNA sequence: TGTGCCAGCAGTTTACAACAGGGCAACCTCTACACCTTC.

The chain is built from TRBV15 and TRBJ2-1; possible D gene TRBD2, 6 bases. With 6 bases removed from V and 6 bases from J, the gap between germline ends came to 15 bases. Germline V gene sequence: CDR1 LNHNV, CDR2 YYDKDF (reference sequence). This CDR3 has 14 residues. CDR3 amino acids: CATSILATINEQFF. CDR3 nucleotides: TGTGCCACCAGTATCCTAGCGACGATCAATGAGCAGTTCTTC.